This TCR beta chain was profiled in a study of blood T cells in healthy people across ages. V was clipped by 4 bases and J by 6 bases, with 19 bases between them. The CDR3 spans 16 residues. Germline loops: CDR1 DFQATT, CDR2 SNEGSKA (reference sequence). The second PCR ran roughly 6 to 12 cycles with a sample-barcoded 5' primer and J-beta primers. Via MiXCR, TCRdb re-called the 5' RACE reads, giving one row per CDR3 protein. The sample records fewer than 750,000 distinct CDR3 sequences, approximately 52% being singletons. The material sequenced was blood. The clonotype originates from an elderly woman in good health. The chain is built from TRBV20-1 and TRBJ1-6; D might be TRBD1 (6 bases). The CDR3 sequence is CSAIAIGQTRNSPLHF. The CDR3 region has the DNA TGCAGTGCTATCGCAATTGGACAGACGCGTAATTCACCCCTCCACTTT.